The subject of this entry is one T cell receptor (beta chain). The PCR had 60 Vbeta and 13 Jbeta primers. Clones were sequenced by immunoSEQ multiplex PCR, and TCRdb holds only the in-frame ones, with some missing. The top ten hold 2.8% of the sample, which has over 150,000 clones, around 74% seen once. The sample is drawn from a study of cytomegalovirus exposure and HLA in healthy donors. The V gene end was trimmed by 4 bases and the J gene end by 3 bases; junction bases not matched to a gene: 1. CDR3 size: 12 residues. Germline-derived CDR1 and CDR2 are SGHDT and YYEEEE. This receptor was taken from a man aged 18 to 29 in good health and CMV-seronegative. Sample: PBMCs. The chain is built from TRBV5-6 and TRBJ2-7, with 7 bases lining up with TRBD1. The CDR3: CASSRQGYEQYV. The DNA of the CDR3 is TGTGCCAGCAGCCGACAGGGCTACGAGCAGTACGTC.